Shown below are 26 T cell receptor beta chains from a single sample sequenced in a study of cytomegalovirus exposure and HLA in healthy donors. The PCR employed 60 Vbeta primers together with 13 Jbeta primers. Sequencing was performed with immunoSEQ multiplex PCR; in TCRdb, only in-frame clones are kept and a portion is missing. The data contain roughly 110,000 clones, 65% to 85% of them singletons. Sequencing input: PBMCs. Source of these receptors: a male donor in good health and CMV-seropositive.

This clone has more than one count but fewer than ten. The CDR3 reads CASSYDTRYNSPLHF. In DNA, the CDR3 is TGTGCCAGCAGTTACGACACCCGTTATAATTCACCCCTCCACTTT. The rearrangement links TRBV6-5 to TRBJ1-6, with D uncertain. Germline CDR1 is MNHEY and CDR2 is SVGAGI. This CDR3 is built from 15 residues. Trimming took off 2 bases at V and 4 bases at J, with 9 bases between the two ends.

The chain is built from TRBV6-1 and TRBJ1-5; D uncertain. The V gene lost 2 bases and the J gene lost 5 bases, with 10 bases spanning the gap. Germline V gene sequence: CDR1 MNHNS, CDR2 SASEGT. This CDR3 has 14 amino acids. The CDR3 bases are TGTGCCAGCAGTGAATCGCAGAGGGATCAGCCCCAGCATTTT. It translates to CASSESQRDQPQHF.

V gene TRBV2 combines with J gene TRBJ2-1; D is ambiguous. The CDR3 runs 13 residues. CDR1 is SNHLY, CDR2 FYNNEI, per germline. Between the trimmed V and J ends, which lost 7 bases and 0 bases, there was a span of 7 bases. The CDR3 here is CASKAVSYNEQFF. DNA of the CDR3: TGTGCCAGCAAGGCGGTCTCCTACAATGAGCAGTTCTTC.

V is TRBV11-3 and J is TRBJ1-1; the D gene is possibly TRBD1 (6 bases). Germline V gene data show CDR1 as SGHNT and CDR2 as YENEEA. Between the trimmed V and J ends, which lost 6 bases and 1 base, there was a span of 9 bases. CDR3 length: 13 amino acids. The CDR3 DNA reads TGTGCCAGCAGTTCACAGGGGAACACTGAAGCTTTCTTT. This translates into CASSSQGNTEAFF.

The CDR3 DNA reads TGTGCCAGCAGACGGACTAGCGGGAGGGCAGACGAGCAGTACTTC. Its protein product is CASRRTSGRADEQYF. The chain links TRBV7-2 to TRBJ2-7, with TRBD2 matching over 15 bases. The V segment lost 6 bases and the J segment 5 bases; nucleotides outside the gene matches: 5. This CDR3 is built from 15 residues. Germline V gene data show CDR1 as SGHTA and CDR2 as FQGNSA.

J is TRBJ1-1 and V is TRBV6-5, with D possibly TRBD1 on 6 matching bases. The CDR3 totals 14 residues. Germline CDR1 is MNHEY and CDR2 is SVGAGI. V lost 7 bases and J 3 bases, leaving 15 bases between the germline ends. CDR3 sequence: CASTRRGRDTEAFF. The CDR3 bases are TGTGCCAGCACCCGCAGGGGAAGGGACACTGAAGCTTTCTTT.

This clone was detected only once. This chain joins TRBV4-1 and TRBJ2-1; weak D call: TRBD2 (7 bases). The CDR3 length is 16 residues. Germline values: CDR1 MGHRA, CDR2 YSYEKL. Trimming cost V 4 bases and J 4 bases, with 17 bases left between them. The chain's CDR3 is CASSPGAGASYNEQFF. As DNA, the CDR3 is TGCGCCAGCAGCCCCGGCGCGGGGGCATCGTACAATGAGCAGTTCTTC.

This chain uses TRBV28 with TRBJ2-5; a weak D match, TRBD2 (7 bases). The length of the CDR3 is 17 residues. Germline V gene lookup returns CDR1 MDHEN and CDR2 SYDVKM. V was cut by 1 base and J by 3 bases, with 18 bases left in between. The CDR3 DNA reads as TGTGCCAGCAGTTTATCGGCGATAGGGGGAGGGGAAGAGACCCAGTACTTC. Translated, it gives CASSLSAIGGGEETQYF.

The CDR3 DNA is TGTGCCAGCAGTTTAAGTTCAGGGAACACTGAAGCTTTCTTT. It yields the protein CASSLSSGNTEAFF. This chain uses TRBV28 with TRBJ1-1; D gene unclear. Germline lookup yields CDR1 MDHEN and CDR2 SYDVKM. The CDR3 extends over 14 amino acids. V was shortened by 2 bases and J by 1 base, with 8 bases between the two germline ends.

This clone was recorded a few times. This sequence joins TRBV5-1 and TRBJ1-4, with a possible D match to TRBD1 (6 bases). CDR1 and CDR2 from the germline V gene are SGHRS and YFSETQ. This CDR3 has 14 amino acids. The ends were cut back, 3 bases at V and 5 bases at J, with 11 bases in the middle. CDR3 sequence (DNA): TGCGCCAGCAGCTGGGGACAAAGAAATGAAAAACTGTTTTTT. Encoded protein: CASSWGQRNEKLFF.

This clone has more than one count but fewer than ten. The rearrangement joins TRBV4-3 to TRBJ2-3; TRBD2 aligns across 10 bases. V lost 0 bases and J lost 3; bases outside the gene matches: 3. Germline V CDR1 and CDR2: LGHNA, YSLEER. The CDR3 has 16 amino acids. The CDR3 sequence is CASSQEGSGGTDTQYF. The CDR3 region has the DNA TGCGCCAGCAGCCAAGAGGGTAGCGGGGGGACAGATACGCAGTATTTT.

This clone was counted only a few times. The chain recombines TRBV7-3 with TRBJ2-2, with TRBD1 as a possible D gene (5 bases). V shed 5 bases and J shed 1 base, with 14 bases lying between them. This CDR3 has 16 amino acids. Germline V CDR1 and CDR2: SGHTA, FQGTGA. The CDR3 loop is CASSPNRWQNTGELFF. CDR3 nucleotide sequence: TGTGCCAGCAGCCCCAACAGGTGGCAGAACACCGGGGAGCTGTTTTTT.

The chain links TRBV29-1 to TRBJ1-2; D not certain. Germline CDR1 and CDR2: SQVTM and ANQGSEA. The V gene lost 2 bases and the J gene lost 1 base, with 8 bases spanning the gap. This CDR3 spans 13 amino acids. The CDR3 protein is CSVESADNYGYTF. The DNA of the CDR3 is TGCAGCGTTGAATCTGCAGATAACTATGGCTACACCTTC.

The chain carries TRBV27 and TRBJ1-1; D is possibly TRBD1 (6 bases). V lost 4 bases and J 2 bases, leaving 14 bases between the germline ends. Germline V gene sequence: CDR1 MNHEY, CDR2 SMNVEV (reference sequence). The CDR3 has 15 residues. In nucleotides, the CDR3 is TGTGCCAGCAGTTCAACACAGGGTACCAACACTGAAGCTTTCTTT. Translating gives CASSSTQGTNTEAFF.

In this sample, this clone turned up once. The chain couples TRBV7-2 to TRBJ1-1; D perhaps matches TRBD1 (5 bases). CDR1 SGHTA and CDR2 FQGNSA come from the germline V gene. This CDR3 spans 14 amino acids. V shed 6 bases and J shed 6 bases, with 17 bases lying between them. In DNA, the CDR3 is TGTGCCAGCAGTTCCAGGGACGGGGGGGCTGAAGCTTTCTTT. Protein product: CASSSRDGGAEAFF.

The CDR3, as DNA: TGTGCCAGCAGCGCGGGTTCCAGACAGGGCCGGAATGAGCAGTTCTTC. Its protein product is CASSAGSRQGRNEQFF. This chain connects TRBV9 to TRBJ2-1; 7 positions agree with TRBD1. Germline CDR1 is SGDLS and CDR2 is YYNGEE. Unmatched junction bases numbered 13, after V lost 3 bases and J lost 7 bases. The CDR3 has 16 residues.

The genes are TRBV6-5 and TRBJ2-7, with D possibly matching TRBD2 (6 bases). This CDR3 is 15 amino acids long. Germline V gives CDR1 MNHEY, CDR2 SVGAGI. V shed 6 bases and J shed 0 bases, with 15 bases lying between them. The CDR3 sequence: CASRPYGGSSYEQYF. In DNA, the CDR3 is TGTGCCAGCAGGCCGTATGGGGGGAGCTCCTACGAGCAGTACTTC.

This clone showed up just once. The chain employs TRBV5-1 and TRBJ2-5, with 14 bases fitting TRBD2. The length of the CDR3 is 17 residues. The germline V gene encodes CDR1 SGHRS and CDR2 YFSETQ. V lost 4 bases and J lost 2; bases outside the gene matches: 7. DNA for the CDR3: TGCGCCAGCAGCCAAGGGACTAGCGGGAGACCTCAAGAGACCCAGTACTTC. Residues: CASSQGTSGRPQETQYF. Supplemented by reference TRBV5-1 and TRBJ2-5, the full variable domain reads KAGVTQTPRYLIKTRGQQVTLSCSPISGHRSVSWYQQTPGQGLQFLFEYFSETQRNKGNFPGRFSGRQFSNSRSEMNVSTLELGDSALYLCASSQGTSGRPQETQYFGPGTRLLVL.

The rearrangement links TRBV13 to TRBJ2-1; TRBD2 aligns across 15 bases. Trimming at V came to 5 bases and at J to 4 bases, leaving 9 bases not matched to a gene. The germline V gene encodes CDR1 PRHDT and CDR2 FYEKMQ (reference sequence). CDR3 size: 18 residues. The DNA for the CDR3 is TGTGCCAGCAGCCCGGACAGGGGACTAGCGGGAGGATACAATGAGCAGTTCTTC. Translated: CASSPDRGLAGGYNEQFF. The variable domain in full, with the rest retrieved from reference TRBV13 and TRBJ2-1, is AAGVIQSPRHLIKEKRETATLKCYPIPRHDTVYWYQQGPGQDPQFLISFYEKMQSDKGSIPDRFSAQQFSDYHSELNMSSLELGDSALYFCASSPDRGLAGGYNEQFFGPGTRLTVL.

This clone was recorded only once. The chain has TRBV11-2 and TRBJ2-1; 8 nucleotides line up with TRBD2. The germline V gene encodes CDR1 SGHAT and CDR2 FQNNGV. The CDR3 totals 16 residues. Trimming cost V 3 bases and J 10 bases; bases outside gene matches: 14. This CDR3 reads CASSLVAGPWGREQFF. CDR3 nucleotides: TGTGCCAGCAGCTTGGTAGCGGGACCCTGGGGAAGAGAGCAGTTCTTC. Based on the CDR3 plus reference TRBV11-2 and TRBJ2-1, the full variable domain is EAGVAQSPRYKIIEKRQSVAFWCNPISGHATLYWYQQILGQGPKLLIQFQNNGVVDDSQLPKDRFSAERLKGVDSTLKIQPAKLEDSAVYLCASSLVAGPWGREQFFGPGTRLTVL.

This chain joins TRBV5-4 and TRBJ2-1, with 9 bases identical to TRBD2. After removal of 7 bases from V and 0 bases from J, the junction contained 5 bases not matched to a gene. The CDR3 has 15 amino acids. The germline V gene has CDR1 SGHNT and CDR2 YYREEE (reference sequence). The chain's CDR3 is CASYLAGTSYNEQFF. CDR3 DNA: TGTGCCAGCTACCTAGCGGGAACCTCCTACAATGAGCAGTTCTTC.

The rearrangement links TRBV18 to TRBJ1-1; a possible D gene is TRBD1 (6 bases). Germline V gene sequence: CDR1 KGHSH, CDR2 LQKENI. Trimming pared 6 bases from V and 5 bases from J, leaving 19 bases between. The CDR3 covers 15 residues. CDR3 sequence: CASSHPSSGETEAFF. DNA for the CDR3: TGTGCCAGCTCTCACCCTAGTTCAGGGGAAACTGAAGCTTTCTTT.

This rearrangement joins TRBV5-4 to TRBJ1-4, with 7 bases matching TRBD1. CDR3 size: 14 residues. V was clipped by 4 bases and J by 7 bases; unmatched bases: 7. CDR1 SGHNT and CDR2 YYREEE come from the germline V gene (reference sequence). CDR3 in amino acids: CASSVQGFGEKLFF. For the CDR3, the DNA is TGTGCCAGCAGCGTACAGGGGTTTGGTGAAAAACTGTTTTTT.

The V call is TRBV5-4, the J call TRBJ1-2; D call uncertain. The CDR3 sequence is 14 residues long. V was trimmed by 4 bases and J by 3 bases, leaving 13 bases between them. The germline V gene encodes CDR1 SGHNT and CDR2 YYREEE (reference sequence). The CDR3 DNA reads as TGTGCCAGCAGCCGCGAGGGCGGTTACTATGGCTACACCTTC. Translating it yields CASSREGGYYGYTF.

This clone was recorded once. The chain is built from TRBV6-1 and TRBJ1-3; 9 bases align to TRBD1. Germline V gives CDR1 MNHNS, CDR2 SASEGT. V was pared by 0 bases and J by 7 bases, with 4 bases of the junction left unmatched. This CDR3 region has 15 residues. The CDR3, as DNA: TGTGCCAGCAGTGAAGCGGGACAGGGACGGAACACCATATATTTT. It is translated as CASSEAGQGRNTIYF.

The chain recombines TRBV20-1 with TRBJ2-5; no reliable D call. The germline CDR1 and CDR2 sequences are DFQATT and SNEGSKA (reference sequence). V gave up 5 bases and J gave up 1 base, with 5 bases separating them. The CDR3 extends over 11 amino acids. As DNA, the CDR3 is TGCAGTGCTTCGAGCCAAGAGACCCAGTACTTC. Its protein is CSASSQETQYF.